This T cell receptor beta chain was obtained from a study of response to subunit inactivated influenza vaccine. Germline V gene lookup returns CDR1 SGDLS and CDR2 YYNGEE. V lost 4 bases and J 0 bases, leaving 11 bases between the germline ends. The CDR3 consists of 16 residues. TCRdb recomputed calls from the RT-PCR reads with MiXCR, one row per CDR3 protein. This sample has about 520,000 distinct CDR3 sequences, with approximately 7.8% found just once. This receptor was identified in a man between 50 and 75 years old who received an inactivated influenza vaccine. The specimen comprised PBMCs from blood, sampled less than 30 months after vaccination. The chain couples TRBV9 to TRBJ2-6, with TRBD2 as a possible D gene (6 bases). In nucleotides, the CDR3 is TGTGCCAGCAGCCCTCAAGCGGGCTCTGGGGCCAACGTCCTGACTTTC. Protein product: CASSPQAGSGANVLTF.